A selection of T cell receptor beta chains follows, all from one sample in a study of T cell repertoires in cytomegalovirus infection. TCRdb reprocessed the reads with MiXCR, giving one entry per CDR3 protein. The sample has about 230,000 distinct CDR3 sequences, over 20% seen once; the top ten hold about 20%. Material for sequencing was CD8+ T cells from PBMCs. The receptor source for this set is a human donor in good health (CMV status not recorded). Some clones in this sample may be carry-over from other donors' samples. The CDR3 runs from the conserved cysteine through the conserved F or W. The order of the fields is J gene, V gene, clone size, D gene, CDR3 protein, CDR3 DNA. A D gene is named only where the DNA matches it firmly. Where a row states a size, it is once, few, many or the class of an expanded clone; other rows omit it.

J: TRBJ2-1
V: TRBV27
size: .
D: TRBD2
CDR3: CASSPSGGESYNEQFF
DNA: TGTGCCAGCAGTCCTAGCGGGGGGGAATCCTACAATGAGCAGTTCTTC

J: TRBJ2-1
V: TRBV4-1
size: .
D: .
CDR3: CASSQEEDSYNEQFF
DNA: TGCGCCAGCAGCCAAGAGGAGGACAGCTACAATGAGCAGTTCTTC

J: TRBJ1-2
V: TRBV29-1
size: .
D: .
CDR3: CSVEDAFYPRGYTF
DNA: TGCAGCGTTGAAGATGCGTTCTATCCCAGAGGCTACACCTTC

J: TRBJ2-6
V: TRBV20-1
size: .
D: .
CDR3: CSAKFRGRRSGANVLTF
DNA: TGCAGTGCTAAATTTAGGGGGAGACGCTCTGGGGCCAACGTCCTGACTTTC

J: TRBJ1-2
V: TRBV28
size: few
D: .
CDR3: CASTDRSGARYYGYTF
DNA: TGTGCCAGCACGGATCGTTCTGGGGCGCGGTACTATGGCTACACCTTC

J: TRBJ1-2
V: TRBV29-1
size: .
D: .
CDR3: CSHAAGGGPGYTF
DNA: TGCAGCCACGCGGCGGGTGGAGGGCCTGGCTACACCTTC

J: TRBJ2-3
V: TRBV7-9
size: many
D: .
CDR3: CASSYIRDTQYF
DNA: TGTGCCAGCAGCTACATAAGGGATACGCAGTATTTT

J: TRBJ2-2
V: TRBV7-8
size: many
D: .
CDR3: CASSLEVRYGGLTGELFF
DNA: TGTGCCAGCAGCTTAGAAGTGCGGTACGGGGGACTCACCGGGGAGCTGTTTTTT

J: TRBJ1-3
V: TRBV20-1
size: .
D: .
CDR3: CSARRAGNTIYF
DNA: TGCAGTGCTAGGAGGGCTGGAAACACCATATATTTT

J: TRBJ2-1
V: TRBV7-7
size: few
D: .
CDR3: CASSPDPDGYNEQFF
DNA: TGTGCCAGCAGCCCAGACCCGGACGGGTACAATGAGCAGTTCTTC

J: TRBJ1-5
V: TRBV7-8
size: many
D: .
CDR3: CASSLGGREPQHF
DNA: TGTGCCAGCAGCTTAGGGGGCAGGGAGCCCCAGCATTTT

J: TRBJ1-1
V: TRBV19
size: many
D: .
CDR3: CASSIALNTEAFF
DNA: TGTGCCAGTAGTATAGCACTGAACACTGAAGCTTTCTTT

J: TRBJ2-1
V: TRBV19
size: few
D: .
CDR3: CASSIVFGQYNEQFF
DNA: TGTGCCAGTAGTATTGTCTTTGGACAGTACAATGAGCAGTTCTTC

J: TRBJ2-1
V: TRBV6-1
size: .
D: .
CDR3: CASTVGVSSYNEQFF
DNA: TGTGCCAGCACCGTCGGTGTTAGCTCCTACAATGAGCAGTTCTTC

J: TRBJ2-5
V: TRBV11-2
size: .
D: .
CDR3: CASSLGYGGETQYF
DNA: TGTGCCAGCAGCTTGGGTTACGGGGGAGAGACCCAGTACTTC

J: TRBJ2-5
V: TRBV28
size: few
D: TRBD2
CDR3: CASSALAGGGQETQYF
DNA: TGTGCCAGCAGTGCGCTAGCGGGGGGGGGTCAAGAGACCCAGTACTTC

J: TRBJ1-1
V: TRBV25-1
size: .
D: TRBD1
CDR3: CASSESGTGGTEAFF
DNA: TGTGCCAGCAGTGAATCCGGGACAGGGGGAACTGAAGCTTTCTTT

J: TRBJ1-1
V: TRBV14
size: many
D: .
CDR3: CASSPAVILMNTEAFF
DNA: TGTGCCAGCAGCCCGGCCGTGATCTTGATGAACACTGAAGCTTTCTTT

J: TRBJ1-2
V: TRBV19
size: few
D: .
CDR3: CASSIVENPGGGSYTF
DNA: TGTGCCAGTAGTATCGTGGAGAATCCTGGAGGTGGTAGCTACACCTTC

J: TRBJ2-5
V: TRBV10-2
size: few
D: TRBD2
CDR3: CASSETSGGFQETQYF
DNA: TGCGCCAGCAGTGAGACTAGCGGGGGGTTCCAAGAGACCCAGTACTTC

J: TRBJ1-1
V: TRBV7-2
size: few
D: .
CDR3: CASSLWGREMDTEAFF
DNA: TGTGCCAGCAGCTTATGGGGCAGGGAGATGGACACTGAAGCTTTCTTT

J: TRBJ2-1
V: TRBV6-2/TRBV6-3
size: .
D: .
CDR3: CASSYGHLGFF
DNA: TGTGCCAGCAGTTATGGTCACTTGGGGTTCTTC